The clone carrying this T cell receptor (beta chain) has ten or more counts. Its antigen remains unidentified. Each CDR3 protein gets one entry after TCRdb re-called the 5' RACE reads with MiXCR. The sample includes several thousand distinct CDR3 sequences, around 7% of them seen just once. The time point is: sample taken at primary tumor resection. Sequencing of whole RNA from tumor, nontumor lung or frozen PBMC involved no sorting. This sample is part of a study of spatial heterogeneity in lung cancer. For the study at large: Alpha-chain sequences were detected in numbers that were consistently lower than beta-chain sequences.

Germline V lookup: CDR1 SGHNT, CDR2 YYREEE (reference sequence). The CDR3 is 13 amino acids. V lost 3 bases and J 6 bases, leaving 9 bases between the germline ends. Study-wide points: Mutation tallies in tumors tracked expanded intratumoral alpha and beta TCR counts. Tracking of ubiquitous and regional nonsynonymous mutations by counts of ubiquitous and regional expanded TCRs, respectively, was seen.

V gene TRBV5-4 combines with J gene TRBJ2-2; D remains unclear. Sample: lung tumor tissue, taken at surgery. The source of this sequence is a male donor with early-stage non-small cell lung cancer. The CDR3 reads CASSSRDSGELFF. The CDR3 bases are TGTGCCAGCAGCTCAAGGGATTCCGGGGAGCTGTTTTTT.